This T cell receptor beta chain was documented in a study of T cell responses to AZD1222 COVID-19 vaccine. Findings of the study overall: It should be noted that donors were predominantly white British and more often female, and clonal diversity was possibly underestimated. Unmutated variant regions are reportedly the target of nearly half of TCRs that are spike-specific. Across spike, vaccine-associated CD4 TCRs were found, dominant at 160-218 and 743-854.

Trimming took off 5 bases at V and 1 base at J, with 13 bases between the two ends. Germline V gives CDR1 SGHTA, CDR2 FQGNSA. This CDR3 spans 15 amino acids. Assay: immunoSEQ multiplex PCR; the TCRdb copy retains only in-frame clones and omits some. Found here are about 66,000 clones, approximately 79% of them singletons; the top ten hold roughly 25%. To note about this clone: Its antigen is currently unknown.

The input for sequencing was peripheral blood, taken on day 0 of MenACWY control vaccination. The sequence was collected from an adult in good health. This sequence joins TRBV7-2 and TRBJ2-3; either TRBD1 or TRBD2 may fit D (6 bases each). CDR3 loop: CASSATGGRTDTQYF. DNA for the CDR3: TGTGCCAGCAGCGCGACCGGGGGCCGCACAGATACGCAGTATTTT.